The T cell receptor (beta chain) under discussion was sequenced for a study of blood T cell repertoires in COVID-19. Overall study: Samples came from the United States, Italy and Spain, spanning acute and convalescent COVID-19. The cDNA or gDNA used as material had been derived from T cells, B-cell-depleted T cells, or PBMCs.

V lost 4 bases to trimming and J lost 8 bases; unmatched junction nucleotides: 7. Looked up from germline, CDR1 is SGHTA and CDR2 is FQGTGA. The CDR3 consists of 16 residues. Per the study methods: Amplified reference gene primers provided the basis for estimating nucleated cell counts. Profiled with immunoSEQ multiplex PCR; TCRdb holds only in-frame clones, not every one. That table is the source of V, J and clone size, and D and trimming were worked out from the DNA. The data show 140,000 to 150,000 clones, 84% seen once. The source is a human donor in a cohort sampled during active COVID-19. Input material: peripheral blood. V usage is TRBV7-3 and J usage is TRBJ2-1; 14 bases are shared with TRBD2. This chain's CDR3 is CASSSSGLAGVDEQFF. CDR3 nucleotide sequence: TGTGCCAGCAGCTCGTCGGGACTAGCGGGGGTCGATGAGCAGTTCTTC.